Below, 23 T cell receptor beta chains from the same sample are listed, as sequenced in a study of cytomegalovirus exposure and HLA in healthy donors. The PCR used 60 Vbeta and 13 Jbeta primers. TCRdb's copy holds only in-frame clones and misses some; the assay was immunoSEQ multiplex PCR. The sample shows under 150,000 clones, around three quarters of them seen only once. The specimen sequenced was PBMCs. These receptor sequences come from a middle-aged woman in good health and CMV-seropositive.

The V call is TRBV2, the J call TRBJ2-1; D gene uncertain. Deletions cut 8 bases from V and 9 bases from J, with 17 bases between. The CDR3 is made up of 13 amino acids. Per the germline V gene, CDR1 is SNHLY and CDR2 is FYNNEI. This CDR3 reads CASGTARRSEQFF. CDR3 in DNA: TGTGCCAGCGGTACGGCTAGGCGCAGTGAGCAGTTCTTC.

This chain uses TRBV18 with TRBJ2-5, with TRBD1 identical over 7 bases. Germline CDR1 reads KGHSH; CDR2 reads LQKENI. This CDR3 comprises 14 residues. V shed 4 bases and J 2 bases; nucleotides not matched to a gene: 4. The CDR3 DNA follows: TGTGCCAGCTCACTCCCGGGACAGCAAGAGACCCAGTACTTC. Amino acid sequence: CASSLPGQQETQYF.

V gene TRBV5-1 combines with J gene TRBJ2-3, with 8 bases matching TRBD2. With V trimmed by 4 bases and J by 2 bases, 6 bases remained unmatched. There are 15 residues in the CDR3. Germline lookup yields CDR1 SGHRS and CDR2 YFSETQ. The CDR3 sequence: CASSLSGKVTDTQYF. The DNA for the CDR3 is TGCGCCAGCAGCCTTAGCGGGAAGGTCACAGATACGCAGTATTTT.

This clone was observed a handful of times. The V gene is TRBV21-1, the J gene TRBJ2-1; TRBD1 reflects the table's D call only, with no check against the DNA. TRBV21-1 is labeled a pseudogene. CDR3 length: 14 residues. The CDR3 nucleotides are TGTGCCAGCAGCAAAGCGACAGGGATGGATGAGCAGTTCTTC. Translation: CASSKATGMDEQFF.

This chain connects TRBV11-2 to TRBJ2-1; TRBD2 agrees at 12 bases. Germline CDR1 reads SGHAT; CDR2 reads FQNNGV. The CDR3 is made up of 14 amino acids. Trimming took 7 bases from V and 8 from J; bases not matched to a gene: 6. The CDR3 DNA is TGTGCCAGCACACCGAGACTAGCGGGAGATGAGCAGTTCTTC. As protein: CASTPRLAGDEQFF.

The chain couples TRBV9 to TRBJ2-1; 11 bases are a match to TRBD1. The CDR3 spans 18 residues. The germline V gene has CDR1 SGDLS and CDR2 YYNGEE. Trimming cost V 4 bases and J 5 bases; bases outside gene matches: 14. CDR3 DNA: TGTGCCAGCAGCCCTCGGGACAGGGGGAGCGGGACGAACAATGAGCAGTTCTTC. This sequence encodes CASSPRDRGSGTNNEQFF. Complete variable domain (other parts from reference TRBV9 and TRBJ2-1): DSGVTQTPKHLITATGQRVTLRCSPRSGDLSVYWYQQSLDQGLQFLIQYYNGEERAKGNILERFSAQQFPDLHSELNLSSLELGDSALYFCASSPRDRGSGTNNEQFFGPGTRLTVL.

This clone was observed a single time. The rearrangement links TRBV7-9 to TRBJ1-1; the D is unclear. The V and J ends lost 5 bases and 1 base respectively, with 8 bases between them. Germline V CDR1 and CDR2: SEHNR, FQNEAQ (reference sequence). This CDR3 comprises 13 residues. The CDR3 nucleotides read TGTGCCAGCAGCCCACAGAAGAACACTGAAGCTTTCTTT. It translates to CASSPQKNTEAFF.

J is TRBJ1-1 and V is TRBV28; the match to TRBD1 covers 8 bases. Germline CDR1 MDHEN, CDR2 SYDVKM. V lost 4 bases to trimming and J lost 0 bases; unmatched junction nucleotides: 7. The CDR3 runs to 16 residues. The CDR3 here is CASSSGGAPLNTEAFF. In DNA form, the CDR3 reads TGTGCCAGCAGTTCAGGGGGCGCCCCCCTGAACACTGAAGCTTTCTTT.

This CDR3 reads CASREEEGYEQYF. Written as DNA, the CDR3 is TGTGCCAGCAGGGAGGAAGAGGGCTACGAGCAGTACTTC. The chain uses TRBV2 and TRBJ2-7; the D gene is possibly TRBD2 (5 bases). The germline CDR1 and CDR2 sequences are SNHLY and FYNNEI. The V and J ends lost 6 bases and 3 bases respectively, with 12 bases between them. This CDR3 spans 13 amino acids.

The chain recombines TRBV5-6 with TRBJ2-7; no clear D. Germline CDR1 reads SGHDT; CDR2 reads YYEEEE. Deletions cut 0 bases from V and 2 bases from J, with 12 bases between. The CDR3 length is 15 residues. Here the CDR3 DNA reads TGTGCCAGCAGCTTGGCTGGTCTCAGGACCTACGAGCAGTACTTC. Translating it yields CASSLAGLRTYEQYF.

This rearrangement joins TRBV11-3 to TRBJ2-7; the D gene is possibly TRBD2 (6 bases). V lost 11 bases to trimming and J lost 2 bases, with 19 bases between them. The CDR3 totals 14 residues. Germline V lookup: CDR1 SGHNT, CDR2 YENEEA. CDR3 protein: CAGAGGVGAYEQYF. The CDR3 DNA follows: TGTGCCGGAGCCGGGGGAGTAGGGGCCTACGAGCAGTACTTC.

This chain links TRBV7-3 with TRBJ2-1; D uncertain. The CDR3 contains 14 residues. Trimming removed 2 bases at V and 0 bases at J, with 5 bases between. Per the germline V gene, CDR1 is SGHTA and CDR2 is FQGTGA. CDR3 region: CASSLYGSYNEQFF. CDR3 sequence (DNA): TGTGCCAGCAGCTTATACGGCTCCTACAATGAGCAGTTCTTC.

Regarding this clone: Mismatch with germline at one junction end may stem from a read error. The J gene is TRBJ2-5, the V gene TRBV29-1, with TRBD1 identical over 10 bases. CDR1 is SQVTM, CDR2 ANQGSEA, per germline. CDR3 length equals 14 residues. The CDR3 bases are TGCGGCGTTTCGCCGGGACAGGGGACAGAGACCCAGTACTTC. Its protein is CGVSPGQGTETQYF. The complete variable domain, with remaining parts taken from reference TRBV29-1 and TRBJ2-5, reads SAVISQKPSRDICQRGTSLTIQCQVDSQVTMMFWYRQQPGQSLTLIATANQGSEATYESGFVIDKFPISRPNLTFSTLTVSNMSPEDSSIYLCGVSPGQGTETQYFGPGTRLLVL.

This CDR3 is CAIRTDRGLVYEQYF. The CDR3 nucleotides read TGTGCCATCAGGACGGACAGGGGGCTTGTGTACGAGCAGTACTTC. The chain couples TRBV10-3 to TRBJ2-7, with 11 nucleotides matching TRBD1. Germline-derived CDR1 and CDR2 are ENHRY and SYGVKD. The J segment lost 4 bases and the V segment lost 6 bases, leaving 8 bases of the junction unmatched. The CDR3 covers 15 residues.

V is TRBV19 and J is TRBJ2-1; 7 bases line up with TRBD1. Trimming at V came to 4 bases and at J to 2 bases, leaving 8 bases not matched to a gene. CDR1 LNHDA and CDR2 SQIVND come from the germline V gene (reference sequence). CDR3 length equals 16 residues. CDR3 in amino acids: CASSKDRASAYNEQFF. CDR3 nucleotide sequence: TGTGCCAGTAGTAAAGACAGGGCCTCGGCCTACAATGAGCAGTTCTTC.

This clone was seen a handful of times. The V and J genes are TRBV27 and TRBJ2-7, with 13 bases fitting TRBD2. CDR3 size: 16 residues. V trimming: 4 bases; J trimming: 5 bases; junction bases outside the gene matches: 8. Germline V lookup: CDR1 MNHEY, CDR2 SMNVEV (reference sequence). The CDR3 DNA is TGTGCCAGCAGTTCGGTCGGACTAGCGGGAGTCGACGAGCAGTACTTC. Its translation: CASSSVGLAGVDEQYF.

V is TRBV30 and J is TRBJ2-1; 12 bases are shared with TRBD2. J lost 8 bases, V lost 4 bases, and 18 bases had no gene match. The CDR3 covers 18 residues. Germline loops: CDR1 GTSNPN, CDR2 SVGIG (reference sequence). The CDR3 spells CAWNRGASGRAAPHEQFF. As DNA, the CDR3 is TGTGCCTGGAACCGAGGGGCTAGCGGGAGGGCTGCCCCCCATGAGCAGTTCTTC.

This chain links TRBV19 with TRBJ2-7; TRBD1 is a possible D gene (5 bases). This CDR3 region has 15 residues. Germline CDR1 LNHDA, CDR2 SQIVND (reference sequence). V was clipped by 3 bases and J by 0 bases, with 12 bases between them. DNA of the CDR3: TGTGCCAGTAGTATTGGCAGGGTGAGCTCCTACGAGCAGTACTTC. Translation gives CASSIGRVSSYEQYF.

J is TRBJ2-7 and V is TRBV18; D might be TRBD2 (6 bases). V was shortened by 3 bases and J by 2 bases, with 14 bases between the two germline ends. CDR1 is KGHSH, CDR2 LQKENI, per germline. The CDR3 spans 15 residues. The CDR3 region has the DNA TGTGCCAGCTCACCCCCCGGGACTCGCGCCTACGAGCAGTACTTC. Translating it yields CASSPPGTRAYEQYF.

This clone came up once. This chain joins TRBV29-1 and TRBJ2-7, with 7 bases matching TRBD1. Per germline, CDR1 SQVTM and CDR2 ANQGSEA. The CDR3 totals 12 residues. V shed 6 bases, J shed 5 bases, and the junction held 7 bases outside the gene matches. Written as DNA, the CDR3 is TGCAGCGTCTTGGACAGGTTCAACGAGCAGTACTTC. It encodes CSVLDRFNEQYF.

This chain connects TRBV7-2 to TRBJ2-7; 12 bases map to TRBD2. The CDR3 length is 16 residues. J gave up 2 bases and V 5 bases, and 7 bases lay outside the gene matches. Germline V lookup: CDR1 SGHTA, CDR2 FQGNSA. The CDR3 DNA is TGTGCCAGCAGCCTAGGACTAGCGGGAAACACCTACGAGCAGTACTTC. Translated: CASSLGLAGNTYEQYF.

The rearrangement links TRBV7-2 to TRBJ2-1, with a possible D match to TRBD2 (5 bases). Germline assignment: CDR1 SGHTA and CDR2 FQGNSA. The CDR3 has 14 residues. V was pared by 5 bases and J by 3 bases, with 11 bases between. DNA of the CDR3: TGTGCCAGCAGCGCCAACCGGGACTACAATGAGCAGTTCTTC. It codes for CASSANRDYNEQFF.

The chain joins TRBV19 to TRBJ2-1; D gene unclear. V dropped 4 bases and J dropped 3 bases, with 7 bases sitting between them. Germline CDR1 reads LNHDA; CDR2 reads SQIVND (reference sequence). The CDR3 consists of 13 residues. CDR3 in amino acids: CASSSEFYNEQFF. CDR3 nucleotide sequence: TGTGCCAGTAGTAGCGAGTTCTACAATGAGCAGTTCTTC.